A single sample gave rise to the 16 T cell receptor beta chains below, sequenced in a study of T cells after yellow fever vaccination (dated by TCRdb to the late 2010s). Library preparation was by 5' RACE. TCRdb records Illumina NovaSeq 6000 as the sequencer. TCRdb trimmed public reads at Q25 via fastp, called clones via MiXCR and kept in-frame beta chains. Entries are consolidated by CDR3 protein sequence, retaining the most common genes and DNA. The sample yields 310,000 or so distinct CDR3 sequences; approximately 3.9% were counted once. The top ten clonotypes cover 20% to 25% of the sample. This specimen's treatment or condition label, per the study, means: live attenuated yellow fever vaccine strain. The source material was PBMCs, sampled on the day of the yellow fever booster vaccination. These receptors originate from a man younger than 35 who received the YFV17D yellow fever vaccine.

This clonotype was recorded at least ten times. V gene TRBV7-9 combines with J gene TRBJ2-3; D not resolved. Germline V gives CDR1 SEHNR, CDR2 FQNEAQ (reference sequence). The ends were cut back, 5 bases at V and 5 bases at J, with 17 bases in the middle. This CDR3 contains 15 residues. Written as DNA, the CDR3 is TGTGCCAGCAGCGCTAAGGTCGGGTTTGGAGATACGCAGTATTTT. Its translation is CASSAKVGFGDTQYF.

The rearrangement joins TRBV30 to TRBJ2-1, with 15 bases that match TRBD2. Per the germline V gene, CDR1 is GTSNPN and CDR2 is SVGIG (reference sequence). The CDR3 length is 20 residues. V was pared by 3 bases and J by 0 bases, with 12 bases of the junction left unmatched. CDR3 amino acids: CAWSPPPGTSGGSSYNEQFF. The CDR3 DNA reads TGTGCCTGGAGCCCCCCACCCGGGACTAGCGGGGGGAGCTCCTACAATGAGCAGTTCTTC.

The chain links TRBV5-1 to TRBJ1-2; perhaps TRBD1 as D (6 bases). The germline V gene encodes CDR1 SGHRS and CDR2 YFSETQ. The CDR3 loop spans 14 amino acids. The germline V and J ends were trimmed by 0 bases and 7 bases, with 13 bases remaining between them. CDR3 DNA: TGCGCCAGCAGCTTGGGAGCGGGGGCCGTTGGCTACACCTTC. This encodes CASSLGAGAVGYTF.

This clonotype was detected only a few times. The V and J genes are TRBV6-5 and TRBJ2-1; D perhaps matches TRBD2 (6 bases). The CDR3 loop spans 13 amino acids. The germline V gene encodes CDR1 MNHEY and CDR2 SVGAGI. The V end was cut by 5 bases, the J end by 6 bases, with 11 bases between. The CDR3 nucleotides read TGTGCCAGCAGTCCGAAGGGAGGCAATGAGCAGTTCTTC. Amino acids: CASSPKGGNEQFF.

This clonotype was observed a few times. The chain has TRBV4-3 and TRBJ2-5, with D perhaps TRBD2 (7 bases). The V end lost 1 base, the J end lost 5 bases, and 11 bases lay between the germline ends. Germline CDR1 is LGHNA and CDR2 is YSLEER. CDR3 length equals 14 residues. The CDR3 region has the DNA TGCGCCAGCAGCCAAGGGGGGGGCGGCGAGACCCAGTACTTC. Translated, it gives CASSQGGGGETQYF.

In its sample, this clonotype was seen a few times. This sequence joins TRBV7-2 and TRBJ2-7, with D perhaps TRBD1 (6 bases). Germline V lookup: CDR1 SGHTA, CDR2 FQGNSA. This CDR3 region has 14 residues. V was cut by 2 bases and J by 5 bases, with 13 bases left in between. In DNA, the CDR3 is TGTGCCAGCAGCTTAAGTCCACAGGGTGACGAGCAGTACTTC. Protein product: CASSLSPQGDEQYF.

This chain joins TRBV29-1 and TRBJ2-7; 11 bases are shared with TRBD1. The J segment lost 5 bases and the V segment lost 4 bases, leaving 4 bases of the junction unmatched. CDR1 is SQVTM and CDR2 is ANQGSEA in the germline V gene. This CDR3 region has 13 residues. The CDR3 loop reads CSVGWDRGNEQYF. For the CDR3, the DNA is TGCAGCGTTGGATGGGACAGGGGGAACGAGCAGTACTTC.

The V call is TRBV28, the J call TRBJ2-7; D gene uncertain. The V gene lost 5 bases and the J gene lost 1 base, with 15 bases spanning the gap. CDR1 and CDR2 (germline): MDHEN, SYDVKM. The CDR3 contains 15 residues. The CDR3 is CASSTAVSGSYEQYV. The DNA for the CDR3 is TGTGCCAGCAGTACCGCCGTCTCCGGGTCCTACGAGCAGTACGTC.

At least ten counts were recorded for this clonotype. V and J are TRBV6-5 and TRBJ2-1; 9 positions match TRBD1. Unmatched junction bases numbered 6, after V lost 4 bases and J lost 5 bases. Germline CDR1 MNHEY, CDR2 SVGAGI. The CDR3 extends over 15 amino acids. DNA for the CDR3: TGTGCCAGCAGTTGGACAGGGGCTATGGACAATGAGCAGTTCTTC. Translated: CASSWTGAMDNEQFF.

This clonotype was counted a few times. The V and J genes are TRBV5-4 and TRBJ2-7; 7 nucleotides align to TRBD2. The J segment lost 5 bases and the V segment lost 3 bases, leaving 5 bases of the junction unmatched. The CDR3 spans 13 residues. The germline V gene encodes CDR1 SGHNT and CDR2 YYREEE (reference sequence). The CDR3 sequence: CASSWGGYNEQYV. In nucleotides, the CDR3 is TGTGCCAGCAGCTGGGGGGGGTATAACGAGCAGTACGTC.

This clonotype has a handful of counts. This chain joins TRBV19 and TRBJ2-2; possibly TRBD1 for D (5 bases). The V end lost 0 bases, the J end lost 1 base, and 15 bases lay between the germline ends. The CDR3 runs 18 residues. Germline loops: CDR1 LNHDA, CDR2 SQIVND (reference sequence). The CDR3 region has the DNA TGTGCCAGTAGTATAGATGGGGCAGGCCTCCTGAACACCGGGGAGCTGTTTTTT. This codes for CASSIDGAGLLNTGELFF.

This chain connects TRBV6-2 or TRBV6-3 to TRBJ2-7, with D uncertain. Germline-derived CDR1 and CDR2 are MNHEY and SVGEGT. Trimming pared 6 bases from V and 5 bases from J, leaving 17 bases between. This CDR3 region has 14 residues. CDR3 in amino acids: CASRNGLLRNEQYV. CDR3 nucleotides: TGTGCCAGCAGGAACGGGTTGCTACGGAACGAGCAGTACGTC.

The sample holds a few counts of this clonotype. The V call is TRBV27, the J call TRBJ1-5; D not certain. Per the germline V gene, CDR1 is MNHEY and CDR2 is SMNVEV (reference sequence). V lost 9 bases to trimming and J lost 4 bases, with 4 bases between them. This CDR3 contains 10 residues. DNA of the CDR3: TGTGCCAGAACAAATCAGCCCCAGCATTTT. Protein sequence: CARTNQPQHF.

This clonotype was seen a few times. The chain uses TRBV20-1 and TRBJ2-1, with 7 bases fitting TRBD1. CDR1 and CDR2 from the germline V gene are DFQATT and SNEGSKA (reference sequence). J lost 9 bases, V lost 6 bases, and 17 bases had no gene match. The CDR3 extends over 15 amino acids. CDR3 amino acids: CSAAPGTAMRGEQFF. The CDR3 DNA is TGCAGTGCGGCCCCCGGGACAGCGATGAGGGGTGAGCAGTTCTTC.

The V gene is TRBV5-6, the J gene TRBJ1-2, with D perhaps matching TRBD1 (6 bases). CDR1 and CDR2 from the germline V gene are SGHDT and YYEEEE. The CDR3 is made up of 15 amino acids. V was cut by 4 bases and J by 2 bases, with 15 bases left in between. CDR3 sequence reads: CASSIGSRGNYGYTF. DNA of the CDR3: TGTGCCAGCAGCATAGGGTCCAGGGGAAACTATGGCTACACCTTC.

This clonotype was detected only a few times. The chain is built from TRBV15 and TRBJ2-7; 7 bases align to TRBD1. V trimming: 0 bases; J trimming: 2 bases; junction bases outside the gene matches: 1. The V gene's germline CDR1 is LNHNV and CDR2 YYDKDF (reference sequence). This CDR3 is 14 amino acids long. Here the CDR3 DNA reads TGTGCCACCAGCAGAGAGGGGACAGCCTACGAGCAGTACTTC. Protein: CATSREGTAYEQYF.